This TCR beta chain was captured by sequencing in a study of blood T cell repertoires in COVID-19. Overall study context: The United States, Italy and Spain provided the acute and convalescent COVID-19 samples. Sources were T cells, B-cell-depleted T cells, or PBMCs; the material itself was cDNA or gDNA.

As handled by the study authors: Amplification with reference gene primers provided the estimates of nucleated cell counts. Only in-frame clones appear in the TCRdb table, and some are missing; sequencing was by immunoSEQ multiplex PCR. D and trimming come from the DNA, and the V and J calls and clone size come from that table. The sample carries roughly 200,000 clones, about 85% recorded once. The CDR3 consists of 13 residues. V was pared by 8 bases and J by 4 bases, with 15 bases between. From germline, CDR1 is SGHNT and CDR2 YYREEE (reference sequence). Patients of the Seattle cohort, enrolled during active infection, were followed longitudinally.

Sequences were obtained from peripheral blood. The V and J genes are TRBV5-4 and TRBJ1-2; TRBD1 might be the D (6 bases). The clonotype was recovered from a woman aged 40 to 55 with COVID-19, enrolled during active disease. Written as DNA, the CDR3 is TGTGCCAGTAAACAGGGAGCCCTCTATGGCTACACCTTC. Protein product: CASKQGALYGYTF.